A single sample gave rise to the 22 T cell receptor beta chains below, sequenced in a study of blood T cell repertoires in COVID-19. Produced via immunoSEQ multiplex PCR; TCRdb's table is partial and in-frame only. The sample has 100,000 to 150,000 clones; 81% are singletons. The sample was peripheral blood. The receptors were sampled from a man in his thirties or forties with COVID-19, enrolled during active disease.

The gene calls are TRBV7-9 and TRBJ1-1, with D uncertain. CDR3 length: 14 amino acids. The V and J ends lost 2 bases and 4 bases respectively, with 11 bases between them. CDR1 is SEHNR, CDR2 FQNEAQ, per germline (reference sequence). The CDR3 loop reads CASSLNPGSTEAFF. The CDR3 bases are TGTGCCAGCAGCTTAAACCCGGGGAGCACTGAAGCTTTCTTT.

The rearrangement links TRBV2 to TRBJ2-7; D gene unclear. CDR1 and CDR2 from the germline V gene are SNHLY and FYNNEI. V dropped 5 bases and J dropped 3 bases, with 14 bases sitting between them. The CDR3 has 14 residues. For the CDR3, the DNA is TGTGCCAGCAGTAGAGAGGTCCGATACTACGAGCAGTACTTC. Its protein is CASSREVRYYEQYF.

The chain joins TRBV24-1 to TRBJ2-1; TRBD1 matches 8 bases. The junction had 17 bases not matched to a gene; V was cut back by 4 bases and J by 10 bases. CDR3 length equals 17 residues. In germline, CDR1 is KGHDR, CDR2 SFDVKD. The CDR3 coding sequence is TGTGCCACCAGTGAGACCAGTGGGACAGGTTTAGGACCGGAGCAGTTCTTC. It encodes CATSETSGTGLGPEQFF.

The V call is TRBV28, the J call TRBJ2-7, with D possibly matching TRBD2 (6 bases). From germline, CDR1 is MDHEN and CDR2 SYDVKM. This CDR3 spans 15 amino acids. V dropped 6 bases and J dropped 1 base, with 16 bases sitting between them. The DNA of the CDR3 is TGTGCCAGCAGGGGCGGGGCCAAACGATCCTACGAGCAGTACTTC. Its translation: CASRGGAKRSYEQYF. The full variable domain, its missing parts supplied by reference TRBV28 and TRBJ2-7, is DVKVTQSSRYLVKRTGEKVFLECVQDMDHENMFWYRQDPGLGLRLIYFSYDVKMKEKGDIPEGYSVSREKKERFSLILESASTNQTSMYLCASRGGAKRSYEQYFGPGTRLTVT.

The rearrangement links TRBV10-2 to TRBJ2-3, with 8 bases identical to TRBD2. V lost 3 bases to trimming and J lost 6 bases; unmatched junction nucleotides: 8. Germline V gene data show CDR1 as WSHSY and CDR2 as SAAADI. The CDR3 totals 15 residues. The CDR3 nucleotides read TGCGCCAGCAGTGATTTAAGCGGGAGAGGTGATACGCAGTATTTT. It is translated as CASSDLSGRGDTQYF.

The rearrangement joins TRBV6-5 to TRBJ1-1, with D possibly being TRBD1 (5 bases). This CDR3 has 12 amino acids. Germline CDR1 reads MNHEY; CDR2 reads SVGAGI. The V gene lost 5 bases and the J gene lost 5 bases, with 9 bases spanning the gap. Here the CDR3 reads CASSNGGTEAFF. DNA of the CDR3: TGTGCCAGCAGTAACGGGGGGACTGAAGCTTTCTTT.

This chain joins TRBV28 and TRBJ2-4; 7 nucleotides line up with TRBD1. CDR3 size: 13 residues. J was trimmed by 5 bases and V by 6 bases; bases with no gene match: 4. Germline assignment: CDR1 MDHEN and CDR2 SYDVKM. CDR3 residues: CASSRGFQNIQYF. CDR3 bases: TGTGCCAGCAGCAGGGGGTTTCAAAACATTCAGTACTTC.

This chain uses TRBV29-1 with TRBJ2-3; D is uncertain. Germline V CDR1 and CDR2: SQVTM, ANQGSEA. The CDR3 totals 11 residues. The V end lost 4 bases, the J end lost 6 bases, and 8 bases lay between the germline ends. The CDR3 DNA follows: TGCAGCGTTGCAGAAGCGGATACGCAGTATTTT. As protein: CSVAEADTQYF.

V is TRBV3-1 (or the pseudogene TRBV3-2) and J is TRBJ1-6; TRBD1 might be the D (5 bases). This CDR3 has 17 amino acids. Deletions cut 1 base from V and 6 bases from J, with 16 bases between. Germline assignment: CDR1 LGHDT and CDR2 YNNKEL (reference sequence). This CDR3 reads CASSQAQADSFNSPLHF. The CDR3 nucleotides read TGTGCCAGCAGCCAAGCCCAGGCCGACAGTTTTAATTCACCCCTCCACTTT.

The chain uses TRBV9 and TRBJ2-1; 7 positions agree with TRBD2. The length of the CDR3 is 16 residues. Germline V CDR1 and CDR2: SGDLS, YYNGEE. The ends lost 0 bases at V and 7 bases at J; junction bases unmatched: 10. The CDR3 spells CASSVAGGVKGNEQFF. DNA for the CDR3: TGTGCCAGCAGCGTAGCTGGGGGGGTTAAGGGGAATGAGCAGTTCTTC.

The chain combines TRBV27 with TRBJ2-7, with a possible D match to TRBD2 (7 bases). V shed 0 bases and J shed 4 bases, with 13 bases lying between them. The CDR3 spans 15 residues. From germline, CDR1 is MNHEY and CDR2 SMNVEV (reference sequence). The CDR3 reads CASSLSGGGRYEQYF. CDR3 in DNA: TGTGCCAGCAGTTTATCAGGGGGGGGAAGGTACGAGCAGTACTTC.

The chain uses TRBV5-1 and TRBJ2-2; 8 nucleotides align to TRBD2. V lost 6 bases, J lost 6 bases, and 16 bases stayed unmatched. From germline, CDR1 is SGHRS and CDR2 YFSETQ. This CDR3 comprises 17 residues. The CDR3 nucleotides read TGCGCCAGCATGACCCGCGGGGCGGGAGGTCGGGCCGGGGAGCTGTTTTTT. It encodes CASMTRGAGGRAGELFF.

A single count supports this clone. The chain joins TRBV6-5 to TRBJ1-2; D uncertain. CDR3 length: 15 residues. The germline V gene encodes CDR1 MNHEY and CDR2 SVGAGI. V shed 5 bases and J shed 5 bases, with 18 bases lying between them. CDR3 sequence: CASSRDREIFYGYTF. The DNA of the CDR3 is TGTGCCAGCAGTCGCGACCGGGAGATATTTTATGGCTACACCTTC.

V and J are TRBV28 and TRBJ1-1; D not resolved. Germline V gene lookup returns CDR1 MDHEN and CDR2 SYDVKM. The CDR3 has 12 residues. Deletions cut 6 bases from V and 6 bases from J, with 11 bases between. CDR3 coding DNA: TGTGCCAGCAGCCGACAAGGCCCTGAAGCTTTCTTT. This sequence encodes CASSRQGPEAFF.

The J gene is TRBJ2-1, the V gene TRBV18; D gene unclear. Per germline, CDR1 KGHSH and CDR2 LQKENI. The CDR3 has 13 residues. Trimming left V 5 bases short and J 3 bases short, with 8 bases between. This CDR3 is CASSGVGYNEQFF. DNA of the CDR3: TGTGCCAGCTCAGGAGTTGGCTACAATGAGCAGTTCTTC.

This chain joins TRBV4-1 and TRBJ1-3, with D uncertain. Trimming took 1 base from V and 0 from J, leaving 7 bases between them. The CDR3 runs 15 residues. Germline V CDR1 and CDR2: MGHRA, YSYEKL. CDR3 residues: CASSQARDSGNTIYF. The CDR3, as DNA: TGCGCCAGCAGCCAAGCACGGGACTCTGGAAACACCATATATTTT.

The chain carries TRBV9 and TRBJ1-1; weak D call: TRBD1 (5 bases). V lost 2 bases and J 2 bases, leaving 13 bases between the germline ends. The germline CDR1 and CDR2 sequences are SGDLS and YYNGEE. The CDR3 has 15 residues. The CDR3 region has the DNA TGTGCCAGCAGCGTGGGGATTACAGGTAACACTGAAGCTTTCTTT. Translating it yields CASSVGITGNTEAFF.

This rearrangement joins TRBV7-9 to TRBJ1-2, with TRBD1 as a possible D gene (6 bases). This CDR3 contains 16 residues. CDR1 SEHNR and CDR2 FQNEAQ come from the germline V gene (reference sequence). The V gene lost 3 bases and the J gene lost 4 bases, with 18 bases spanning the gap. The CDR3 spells CASSFSVGRGFYGYTF. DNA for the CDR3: TGTGCCAGCAGCTTCTCGGTGGGCAGGGGTTTCTATGGCTACACCTTC.

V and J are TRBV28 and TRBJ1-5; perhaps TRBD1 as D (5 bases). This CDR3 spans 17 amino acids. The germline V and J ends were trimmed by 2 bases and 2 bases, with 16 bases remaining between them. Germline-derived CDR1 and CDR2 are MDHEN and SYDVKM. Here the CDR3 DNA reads TGTGCCAGCAGTTTAAAGATTTCGGGGGTCGGCAATCAGCCCCAGCATTTT. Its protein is CASSLKISGVGNQPQHF. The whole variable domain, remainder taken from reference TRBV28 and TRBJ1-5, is DVKVTQSSRYLVKRTGEKVFLECVQDMDHENMFWYRQDPGLGLRLIYFSYDVKMKEKGDIPEGYSVSREKKERFSLILESASTNQTSMYLCASSLKISGVGNQPQHFGDGTRLSIL.

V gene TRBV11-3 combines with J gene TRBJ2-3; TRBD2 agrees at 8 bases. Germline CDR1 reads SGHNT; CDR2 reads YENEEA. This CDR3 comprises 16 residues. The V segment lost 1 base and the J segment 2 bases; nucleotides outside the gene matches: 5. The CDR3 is CASSLVGGEYTDTQYF. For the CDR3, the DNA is TGTGCCAGCAGCTTAGTCGGGGGGGAATACACAGATACGCAGTATTTT.

CDR3 sequence reads: CASSVTGEGNEQFF. The CDR3 nucleotides read TGTGCCAGCAGTGTTACGGGAGAGGGAAATGAGCAGTTCTTC. This chain joins TRBV6-4 and TRBJ2-1; a weak D match, TRBD2 (6 bases). The ends were cut back, 4 bases at V and 7 bases at J, with 14 bases in the middle. Germline V gene data show CDR1 as MRHNA and CDR2 as SNTAGT. CDR3 length equals 14 residues.

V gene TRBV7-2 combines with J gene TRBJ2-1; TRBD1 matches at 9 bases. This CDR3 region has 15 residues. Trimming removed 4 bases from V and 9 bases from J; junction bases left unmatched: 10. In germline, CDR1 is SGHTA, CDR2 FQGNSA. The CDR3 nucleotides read TGTGCCAGCAGCTCTCGGACAGGGGAAGGGGTTGAGCAGTTCTTC. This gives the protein CASSSRTGEGVEQFF.